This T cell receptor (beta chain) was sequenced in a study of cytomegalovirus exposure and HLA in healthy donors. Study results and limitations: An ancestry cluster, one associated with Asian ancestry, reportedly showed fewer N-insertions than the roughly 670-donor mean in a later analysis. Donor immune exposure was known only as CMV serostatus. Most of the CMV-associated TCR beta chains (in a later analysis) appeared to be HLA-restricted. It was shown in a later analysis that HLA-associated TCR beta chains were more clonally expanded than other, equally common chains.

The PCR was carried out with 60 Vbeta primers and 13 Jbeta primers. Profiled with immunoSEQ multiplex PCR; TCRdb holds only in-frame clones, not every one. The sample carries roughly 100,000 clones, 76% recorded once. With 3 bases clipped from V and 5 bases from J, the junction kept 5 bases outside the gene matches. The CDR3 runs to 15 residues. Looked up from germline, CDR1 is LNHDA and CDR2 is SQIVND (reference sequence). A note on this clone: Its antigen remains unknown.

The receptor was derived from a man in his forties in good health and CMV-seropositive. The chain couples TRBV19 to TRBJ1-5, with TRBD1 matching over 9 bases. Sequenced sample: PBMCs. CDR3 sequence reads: CASSIHRGPDQPQHF. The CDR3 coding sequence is TGTGCCAGTAGTATTCACAGGGGGCCGGATCAGCCCCAGCATTTT.